This T cell receptor beta chain was recorded in a study of radiotherapy plus CTLA-4 blockade in lung cancer. About the research overall: Objective responses were recorded in roughly 17% of patients, with disease control recorded in roughly 31%.

Study-wide points: Early clone dynamics of blood T cells, plus interferon-beta, reportedly predicted response best. Tumor-origin TCR clones grew in blood after radiotherapy plus ipilimumab.

With regard to this clone: What it binds is unknown.

Produced via immunoSEQ multiplex PCR; TCRdb's table is partial and in-frame only. The sample has tens of thousands of clones, 60% to 75% seen once; the top ten hold 3% to 4%. The sequence was obtained from a human donor with non-small cell lung cancer whose response to radiotherapy plus ipilimumab could not be evaluated. The sample consisted of peripheral blood, taken from a patient treated with radiotherapy plus ipilimumab.

CDR3 residues: CASSPTSTDTQYF. The CDR3 DNA sequence: TGTGCCAGCTCACCTACTAGCACAGATACGCAGTATTTT. The V call is TRBV18, the J call TRBJ2-3; D is unclear. The V end was cut by 3 bases, the J end by 0 bases, with 4 bases between. This CDR3 comprises 13 residues. Per germline, CDR1 KGHSH and CDR2 LQKENI.